The sequence of this T cell receptor (beta chain) was determined in a study of T cell changes during pregnancy in multiple sclerosis. Repertoires were generated with immunoSEQ multiplex PCR, while TCRdb's copy carries only in-frame clones and drops some. This table holds approximately 92,000 clones, roughly 92% found once. The length of the CDR3 is 17 residues. Germline V gene data show CDR1 as SGHDN and CDR2 as FVKESK. V gave up 1 base and J gave up 0 bases; unmatched junction bases: 6. This chain connects TRBV14 to TRBJ1-3, with TRBD1 matching 7 bases. The specimen was peripheral blood, collected after pregnancy. This clonotype originated in a female donor with multiple sclerosis, enrolled in a pregnancy study. CDR3: CASSQGAGTVSGNTIYF. The CDR3 DNA is TGTGCCAGCAGCCAAGGGGCCGGGACAGTCTCTGGAAACACCATATATTTT.